The rows below give T cell receptor beta chains drawn from one sample of a study of blood T cell repertoires in COVID-19. The repertoire was sequenced with immunoSEQ multiplex PCR; TCRdb's copy has only in-frame clones and lacks some. Of some 460,000 clones listed, roughly 85% are singletons. Sequencing was done on a sample of PBMCs or T cells enriched from blood (not recorded which). These TCRs come from a woman between 18 and 29 years old with acute COVID-19. CDR3s include the opening cysteine and the closing phenylalanine or tryptophan. A D gene is named only where the DNA matches it firmly. Clone size, where shown, is once, few, many, or a class for clones that have expanded.

D,J,V,size,DNA,CDR3
.,TRBJ1-2,TRBV6-5,.,TGTGCCAGCAGCCCATCGGGGGTAATAAATGGCTACACCTTC,CASSPSGVINGYTF
TRBD2,TRBJ2-1,TRBV4-1,.,TGCGCCAGCAGCCAAGAGATACTAGCGGGGGGGCTGTACAATGAGCAGTTCTTC,CASSQEILAGGLYNEQFF
.,TRBJ1-6,TRBV5-6,.,TGTGCCAGCAGCTTGGACAGTAATTCACCCCTCCACTTT,CASSLDSNSPLHF
.,TRBJ2-7,TRBV11-2,once,TGTGCCAGCAGCTTAGATCTGGGAGTGGGAGGCTACGAGCAGTACTTC,CASSLDLGVGGYEQYF
.,TRBJ1-2,TRBV24-1,.,TGTGCCACCAGTGACCCCGACAGCCCCAATGGCTACACCTTC,CATSDPDSPNGYTF
TRBD1,TRBJ2-7,TRBV5-1,.,TGCGCCAGCAGCCCCACCGGACAGGGATCCTACGAGCAGTACTTC,CASSPTGQGSYEQYF
.,TRBJ2-2,TRBV24-1,few,TGTGCCACCAGTGATCCCACCAGGGGATGGACCGGGGAGCTGTTTTTT,CATSDPTRGWTGELFF
TRBD1,TRBJ2-7,TRBV6-5,.,TGTGCCAGCAGTTTGGGACAGGGGGGCTTCGAGCAGTACTTC,CASSLGQGGFEQYF
.,TRBJ2-7,TRBV5-5,.,TGTGCCAGCAGCTTGGACTATCCCCCCTACGAGCAGTACTTC,CASSLDYPPYEQYF
TRBD1,TRBJ2-4,TRBV27,.,TGTGCCAGCAGTTACGGGACAGGGCGGCGGCAAGATCAGTACTTC,CASSYGTGRRQDQYF
TRBD1,TRBJ2-1,TRBV7-2,.,TGTGCCAGCAGCTTAGCCGGGACAGGGCAACAATCCGCCTACAATGAGCAGTTCTTC,CASSLAGTGQQSAYNEQFF
TRBD2,TRBJ2-1,TRBV12-5,once,TGTGCTAGTGGTAGGCCTAGCGGGGGGAGGTCCTACAATGAGCAGTTCTTC,CASGRPSGGRSYNEQFF
.,TRBJ1-5,TRBV7-8,few,TGTGCCAGCAGCTTATCGTCGGTAGGCAATCAGCCCCAGCATTTT,CASSLSSVGNQPQHF
TRBD2,TRBJ2-1,TRBV11-3,.,TGTGCCAGCAGCCCCGGGACTAGCGGGACGTACACTGAGCAGTTCTTC,CASSPGTSGTYTEQFF
TRBD1,TRBJ2-7,TRBV11-2,.,TGTGCCAGCAGCTTGCAGGGGGTTATATCCTACGAGCAGTACTTC,CASSLQGVISYEQYF
TRBD1,TRBJ1-5,TRBV7-2,few,TGTGCCAGCAGCTGGACAGGGGGAGAGGGCAATCAGCCCCAGCATTTT,CASSWTGGEGNQPQHF
.,TRBJ2-7,TRBV2,.,TGTGCCAGCCCCAGGACGGAGGTGAGCTCCTACGAGCAGTACTTC,CASPRTEVSSYEQYF
TRBD1,TRBJ1-5,TRBV14,.,TGTGCCAGCAGCCTAGGGACGACAGGGTGGGAGCCCCAGCATTTT,CASSLGTTGWEPQHF
.,TRBJ2-5,TRBV25-1,.,TGTGCCAGCAGTGAATCACAGGGTGGGGCAGAGACCCAGTACTTC,CASSESQGGAETQYF
.,TRBJ1-5,TRBV10-3,few,TGTGCCATCAGTGAGTTGGGAGGGTATCAGCCCCAGCATTTT,CAISELGGYQPQHF
TRBD1,TRBJ2-7,TRBV5-1,.,TGCGCCAGCAGTTTCGGACAGGGGGCAGGCGAGCAGTACTTC,CASSFGQGAGEQYF
TRBD1,TRBJ1-2,TRBV11-2,.,TGTGCCAGCAGCTTATACAGACAGGGTTCCAATGGCTACACCTTC,CASSLYRQGSNGYTF
.,TRBJ2-2,TRBV18,.,TGTGCCAGCTCACCAGACAGTGGCACCGGGGAGCTGTTTTTT,CASSPDSGTGELFF
.,TRBJ2-5,TRBV9,few,TGTGCCAGCAGCGCCCGGGGTATATCGGAGACCCAGTACTTC,CASSARGISETQYF
TRBD1,TRBJ1-5,TRBV19,.,TGTGCCAGTAACCCCCGGGACAGGGTCGCTTCGCCCCAGCATTTT,CASNPRDRVASPQHF
.,TRBJ1-4,TRBV5-1,.,TGCGCCAGCAGCTTGAGAGCAACTAATGAAAAACTGTTTTTT,CASSLRATNEKLFF
TRBD2,TRBJ2-5,TRBV5-6,.,TGTGCCAGCAGCCGCCTAGCGGGGCAGTACCAAGAGACCCAGTACTTC,CASSRLAGQYQETQYF
.,TRBJ2-7,TRBV5-1,.,TGCGCCAGCAGAGAACAATACGAGCAGTACTTC,CASREQYEQYF
TRBD1,TRBJ1-5,TRBV4-1,.,TGCGCCAGCAGCCAACCCACTCGAGACAGGGCTCAGCCCCAGCATTTT,CASSQPTRDRAQPQHF
TRBD1,TRBJ1-6,TRBV9,.,TGTGCCAGCAGCGTAGGGTGGGACAGGGGTTCACCCCTCCACTTT,CASSVGWDRGSPLHF
TRBD1,TRBJ1-4,TRBV19,once,TGTGCCAGTAGTATGGACAGGGGAATCGAAAAACTGTTTTTT,CASSMDRGIEKLFF
TRBD1,TRBJ1-2,TRBV28,.,TGTGCCAGCAGTTTATGGGACAGGGTCGGCTATGGCTACACCTTC,CASSLWDRVGYGYTF
TRBD1,TRBJ2-7,TRBV18,once,TGTGCCAGCTCACCACCGGGACAGGGGGTCGAGCAGTACTTC,CASSPPGQGVEQYF
TRBD2,TRBJ2-7,TRBV25-1,.,TGTGCCAGCACAGCGGGGGGGCGGTACTACGAGCAGTACTTC,CASTAGGRYYEQYF
.,TRBJ2-7,TRBV19,.,TGTGCCAGTAGTACCCACACCTTCTACGAGCAGTACTTC,CASSTHTFYEQYF
TRBD1,TRBJ2-3,TRBV11-2,.,TGTGCCAGCGCGGCGACAGGGGGCGAGGGTACGCAGTATTTT,CASAATGGEGTQYF
.,TRBJ1-5,TRBV19,.,TGTGCCAGTAGTACCACAGAACCCAATCAGCCCCAGCATTTT,CASSTTEPNQPQHF
.,TRBJ2-3,TRBV19,.,TGTGCCAGTAGTATCCGCGGAGGGCGGGCAGATACGCAGTATTTT,CASSIRGGRADTQYF
.,TRBJ2-1,TRBV5-1,.,TGCGCCAGCAGCTTGGGGGGCGGGGTCTCCTACAATGAGCAGTTCTTC,CASSLGGGVSYNEQFF
.,TRBJ2-7,TRBV7-9,once,TGTGCCAGCAGCCTCATTGAGCCTATGAGCTCCTACGAGCAGTACTTC,CASSLIEPMSSYEQYF
.,TRBJ1-2,TRBV4-1,.,TGCGCCAGCAGCCAAGATTACAACCTCTATGGCTACACCTTC,CASSQDYNLYGYTF
.,TRBJ2-3,TRBV28,.,TGTGCCAGCAGTTTTAGAGGGGGATTCCGCACAGATACGCAGTATTTT,CASSFRGGFRTDTQYF
.,TRBJ1-1,TRBV29-1,.,TGCAGCGTTGTTATGGGGTCAACGGGAACTGAAGCTTTCTTT,CSVVMGSTGTEAFF
.,TRBJ1-4,TRBV2,.,TGTGCCAGCACAGGCCCACAACAAACTAATGAAAAACTGTTTTTT,CASTGPQQTNEKLFF